This T cell receptor (beta chain) was sequenced during a study of regulatory T cells in long-lasting Graves disease (dated by TCRdb to about 2021). Context from the whole study: Newly diagnosed Graves' disease patients had taken antithyroid drugs for less than 3 months. Persistent Graves' disease patients were compared with newly diagnosed Graves' disease patients by peripheral blood TCR sequencing and RNA sequencing. The study was conducted in China and was registered as a clinical trial. A total of some 35 samples underwent TCR sequencing, from around 13 patients with persistent Graves' disease and approximately 20 patients with newly diagnosed Graves' disease.

This clonotype was detected only a few times. What this receptor recognizes is not known. There are no base qualities to consult, and no much larger clone falls within one base. Broader findings and caveats from the paper: Lower TCR Shannon entropy and fewer highly expanded clones were observed in persistent Graves' disease patients than in newly diagnosed patients, which suggested clonal expansion. Sequencing and analysis were limited to the TCR beta chain. Because the primary lesion, thyroid tissue, could not be accessed, the study looked at peripheral blood alone. The authors noted that the small sample size was a limitation that may lower accuracy. TRBV28, TRBJ1-2 and TRBJ2-5 were preferentially used in persistent disease, while TRBV20-1 and TRBJ2-1 were favored in newly diagnosed disease. More public clonotypes were shared among persistent patients (about 2,800) than among newly diagnosed patients (roughly 1,000).

The cysteine opens and the phenylalanine closes a CDR3 of 17 amino acids. CDR3 DNA only is kept here, 51 bases in frame from base 1. In the germline V gene, CDR1 corresponds to MNHEY and CDR2 to SVGEGT. Compared with germline, V lacks 2 bases and J lacks 4 bases; bases without a gene match: 9. Library preparation employed multiplex PCR. The sample was run on an Illumina HiSeq 4000. iRepertoire HTBI primers and Arm-PCR amplification of CDR3 regions were used to construct TCR beta libraries. PCR products were gel purified before sequencing. The paper's data handling went like this. Across samples, 60 to 70 TRBV and roughly 15 TRBJ segments were identified and used for gene usage analysis of CDR3 amino acid clonotypes. COPE and FqMerger were used to merge filtered high-quality paired reads into contigs. BLAST was used to align contigs to IMGT TRBV, TRBD and TRBJ reference genes, with CDR3 defined following IMGT. Any clonotype with a frequency above 0.1% was counted as a highly expanded clone. Shannon entropy served as the measure of repertoire diversity, while the Gini coefficient captured V-J evenness. A clonotype found in more than one individual was treated as public. The public sequencing data were trimmed at Q25 with fastp and processed into clonotypes with MiXCR by TCRdb, which kept only in-frame beta chains. All rows with the same CDR3 protein become a single entry with the most common DNA and genes. V and J calls and clone size were set by TCRdb, not the authors. The sample has roughly 440,000 distinct CDR3 sequences on record, roughly 15% of them singletons. Approximately 22% of the sample belongs to the ten largest clones.

The time point label for this specimen denotes: newly diagnosed GD, antithyroid drugs for less than 3 months. RNA was extracted from PBMCs in TRIzol for both TCR sequencing and RNA sequencing. The diagnosis of Graves' disease was made according to American Thyroid Association guidelines. The patients came from an endocrinology department in Xi'an, China. Each patient gave approximately 8.8 milliliters of peripheral blood, collected in an EDTA anticoagulant tube. Ficoll Paque Plus density gradient separation was used to isolate PBMCs, and no additional T cell sorting was done. An Agilent 2100 Bioanalyzer and agarose gel were used to check RNA quality, while a NanoDrop 2000 measured RNA concentration. The data were also submitted as part of a second study, on T cells in Graves' hyperthyroidism and ophthalmopathy. According to the second study: Graves' hyperthyroidism was defined as stable when no progression to ophthalmopathy occurred over 18 months of follow-up. Hyperthyroidism patients were newly diagnosed, had a disease duration of under 2 months, and were aged 18 to 65 years. Patients with uncontrolled infections, other autoimmune diseases, pregnancy or lactation were excluded. Diagnoses relied on clinical symptoms, serum thyroxine and TRAb, thyroid ultrasound and orbital computed tomography. The TCR CDR3 was subjected to a first round of RT-PCR using the HTBI primer set and the Qiagen OneStep RT-PCR kit. Most expanded thyroid clonotypes (frequency above 0.001) were also found in blood, which suggests that blood repertoires may mirror thyroid immune responses. A 13 V-J signature model separated ophthalmopathy from stable hyperthyroidism, with just over 85% sensitivity and 81.08% specificity in cross-validation and 80%/75% in testing. In validation, the model predicted progression to ophthalmopathy with 55% to 71% sensitivity and less than 75% specificity, a median of about 6.7 months before onset. To identify distinguishing TCR V-J signatures, a discovery cohort of around 100 patients was used, comprising roughly 45 with Graves' ophthalmopathy and 57 with stable Graves' hyperthyroidism. An independent validation cohort of under 20 hyperthyroidism patients and about 15 patients who later progressed to ophthalmopathy tested prospective prediction of ophthalmopathy. The 100 discovery patients were randomly divided into training and test sets at a 7:3 ratio. Thyroid tissue and blood T-cell repertoires from more than five Graves' hyperthyroidism patients were also compared in the study. After blood sampling, hyperthyroidism patients were treated with methimazole at a starting dose of 30 mg daily, and ophthalmopathy patients were treated with high-dose intravenous methylprednisolone. A second multiplex PCR round built the libraries, followed by size selection and purification. The libraries were sequenced on an Illumina HiSeq2000 using paired-end 100 bp reads. SOAPnuke was used to process the raw data, throwing out any read that contained adapters or uncalled bases, had a mean Phred below 15, or lacked an exact constant-primer or identifier match. High-quality paired reads were merged using COPE v1.2.5, and each unique nucleotide sequence was defined as a clonotype. MiTCR v1.1 was used to align the clonotypes against IMGT TRBV, TRBD and TRBJ reference segments. The analysis was restricted to V-J combinations with a frequency above 0.0001, which together covered 98% to 99.2% of the repertoires. A TCS score was defined as the ratio of F50 (clonal expansion) to E x V (chaos), with BLOSUM62-based TCRdist applied between CDR3 peptides within each V-J. Welch's t-statistics and random forest reduced fewer than 550 V-J features to 10 to 15, which were used in a naive Bayes classifier (R e1071). No statistical method was used to fix the sample size in advance, and group allocation was not hidden from the investigators. The paper reports TCR Vbeta CDR3 sequencing of some 140 peripheral blood samples: some 41 ophthalmopathy, approximately 74 hyperthyroidism and 17 progressor patients.

This sequence was found in a woman under 30 with Graves disease. Donor details come from another sample of the same person, matched by shared clones. Recombination linked TRBV6-2 or TRBV6-3 to TRBJ2-2; TRBD1 fits 8 bases in the junction. The source was peripheral blood mononuclear cells (PBMCs), collected at new diagnosis, from a patient treated with antithyroid drugs. The DNA sequence is as follows: TGTGCCAGCAGTTACGGAGCCGGGACAGGCGGCACCGGGGAGCTGTTTTTT. The translation is CASSYGAGTGGTGELFF.